This TCR beta chain was sequenced for a study of cytomegalovirus exposure and HLA in healthy donors. The study, taken as a whole, reports: Highly shared sequence variants in one cluster were likely a sequencing artifact.

Germline loops: CDR1 MGHDK, CDR2 SYGVNS. Trimming took off 5 bases at V and 6 bases at J, with 16 bases between the two ends. This CDR3 region has 14 residues. The PCR contained 60 Vbeta and 13 Jbeta primers. Assay: immunoSEQ multiplex PCR; the TCRdb copy retains only in-frame clones and omits some. Among roughly 150,000 clones, around four fifths were seen once, and the ten largest hold 4.8%. Worth noting for this clone: Its target is not known.

This sequence originates from a man aged 25 to 45 in good health. The chain links TRBV25-1 to TRBJ1-1, with no clear D. Material for sequencing was PBMCs. CDR3 sequence (DNA): TGTGCCAGCAGTCCTCGACTGATACGGGCTGAAGCTTTCTTT. The encoded protein is CASSPRLIRAEAFF.